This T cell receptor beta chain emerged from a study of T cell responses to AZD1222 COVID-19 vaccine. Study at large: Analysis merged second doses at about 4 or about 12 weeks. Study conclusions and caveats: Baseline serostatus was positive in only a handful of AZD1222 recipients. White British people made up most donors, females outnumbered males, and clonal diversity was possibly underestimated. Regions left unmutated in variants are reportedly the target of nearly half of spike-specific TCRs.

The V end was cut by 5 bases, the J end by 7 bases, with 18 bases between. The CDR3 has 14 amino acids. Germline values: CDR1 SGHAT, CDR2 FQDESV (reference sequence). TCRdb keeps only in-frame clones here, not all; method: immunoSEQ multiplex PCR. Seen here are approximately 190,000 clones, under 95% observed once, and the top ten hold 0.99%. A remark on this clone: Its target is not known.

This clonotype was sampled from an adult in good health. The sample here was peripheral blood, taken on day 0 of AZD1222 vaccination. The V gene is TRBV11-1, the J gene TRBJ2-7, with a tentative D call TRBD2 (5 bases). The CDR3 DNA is TGTGCCAGCAGCCCACAGACCCCGGGGTCTGAGCAGTACTTC. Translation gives CASSPQTPGSEQYF. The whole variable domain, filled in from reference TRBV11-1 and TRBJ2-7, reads EAEVAQSPRYKITEKSQAVAFWCDPISGHATLYWYRQILGQGPELLVQFQDESVVDDSQLPKDRFSAERLKGVDSTLKIQPAELGDSAMYLCASSPQTPGSEQYFGPGTRLTVT.